This paragraph reports one T cell receptor beta chain. Antigen: not known. This sample was included in a study of shared clonotypes between healthy human individuals. As for the study in general: Researchers assigned three CD4 naive, three CD4 memory, two CD8 naive and one CD8 memory plate to each donor.

This CDR3 has 14 residues. Germline V gives CDR1 MNHEY, CDR2 SMNVEV (reference sequence). Germline trimming cut 3 bases from V and 11 bases from J; bases unmatched to any gene: 11. DNA at around 210 ng, around 30,000 T cell genomes, went into sorted-subset replicate PCRs. Measured with immunoSEQ multiplex PCR; TCRdb has only the in-frame clones, and not every one. This table has 2 million to 3 million clones, roughly 93% appearing once. The study, taken as a whole, reports: Clonotype sharing among the donors was expected to vary with sequencing depth. Richness estimates generally favored naive over memory subsets.

This chain connects TRBV27 to TRBJ2-5, with 8 positions matching TRBD2. Sequences were obtained from naive CD4+ T cells from PBMCs. Subset given: CD45RA+ positively selected. This TCR derives from a man younger than 35 in good health. Some clones in this sample may be carry-over from other donors' samples. CDR3 protein: CASSFDGRAGEQYF. The CDR3 DNA sequence: TGTGCCAGCAGTTTTGACGGGAGGGCGGGAGAGCAGTACTTC.